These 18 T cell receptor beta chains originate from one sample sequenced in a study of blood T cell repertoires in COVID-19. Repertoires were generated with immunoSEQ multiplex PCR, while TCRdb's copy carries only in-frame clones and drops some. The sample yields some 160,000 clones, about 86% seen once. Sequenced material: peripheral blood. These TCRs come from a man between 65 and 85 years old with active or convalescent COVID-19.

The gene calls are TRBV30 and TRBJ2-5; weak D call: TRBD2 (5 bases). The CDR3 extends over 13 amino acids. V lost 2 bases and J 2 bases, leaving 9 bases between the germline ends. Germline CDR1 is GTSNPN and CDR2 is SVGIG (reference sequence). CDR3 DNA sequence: TGTGCCTGGAGTCGGGGAATTCAAGAGACCCAGTACTTC. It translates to CAWSRGIQETQYF.

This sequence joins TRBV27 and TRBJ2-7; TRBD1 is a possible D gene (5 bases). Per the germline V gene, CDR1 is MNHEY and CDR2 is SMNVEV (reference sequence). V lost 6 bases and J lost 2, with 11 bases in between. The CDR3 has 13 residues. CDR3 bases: TGTGCCAGCAGAACGACAGCCCCCTACGAGCAGTACTTC. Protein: CASRTTAPYEQYF.

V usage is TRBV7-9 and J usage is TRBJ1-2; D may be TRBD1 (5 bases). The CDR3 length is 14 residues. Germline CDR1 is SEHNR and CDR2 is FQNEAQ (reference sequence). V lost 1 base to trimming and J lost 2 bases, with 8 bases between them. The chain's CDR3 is CASSLEGQNYGYTF. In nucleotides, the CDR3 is TGTGCCAGCAGCTTAGAAGGACAAAACTATGGCTACACCTTC.

CDR3 sequence (DNA): TGCGCCAGCAGCTTGGGGACAGGGGGCCGACATATCTACGAGCAGTACTTC. Protein sequence: CASSLGTGGRHIYEQYF. J is TRBJ2-7 and V is TRBV5-1; 11 bases match TRBD1. Germline loops: CDR1 SGHRS, CDR2 YFSETQ. The CDR3 has 17 amino acids. After removal of 0 bases from V and 3 bases from J, the junction contained 8 bases not matched to a gene.

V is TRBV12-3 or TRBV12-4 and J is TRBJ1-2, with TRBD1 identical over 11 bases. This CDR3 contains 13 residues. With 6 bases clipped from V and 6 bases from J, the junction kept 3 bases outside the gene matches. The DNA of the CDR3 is TGTGCCAGCAGAGGGACAGGGGGTGATGGCTACACCTTC. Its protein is CASRGTGGDGYTF.

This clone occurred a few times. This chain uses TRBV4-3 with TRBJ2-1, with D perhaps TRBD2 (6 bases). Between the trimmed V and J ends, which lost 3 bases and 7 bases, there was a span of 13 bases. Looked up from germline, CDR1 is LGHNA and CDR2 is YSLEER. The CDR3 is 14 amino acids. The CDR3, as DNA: TGCGCCAGCAGCCACCGGAGGGGCGGGAATGAGCAGTTCTTC. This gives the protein CASSHRRGGNEQFF.

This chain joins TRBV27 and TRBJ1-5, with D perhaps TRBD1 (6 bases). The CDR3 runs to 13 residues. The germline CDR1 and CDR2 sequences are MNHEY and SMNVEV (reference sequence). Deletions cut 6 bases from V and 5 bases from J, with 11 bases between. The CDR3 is CASSNRVYQPQHF. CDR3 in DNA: TGTGCCAGCAGCAACAGGGTCTATCAGCCCCAGCATTTT.

Written as DNA, the CDR3 is TGTGCCAGCAGTGCTTTAGCGGGACCAAGCACAGATACGCAGTATTTT. It yields the protein CASSALAGPSTDTQYF. The chain combines TRBV6-1 with TRBJ2-3; 8 positions match TRBD2. Trimming removed 4 bases from V and 0 bases from J; junction bases left unmatched: 6. Germline V lookup: CDR1 MNHNS, CDR2 SASEGT. The CDR3 sequence is 16 residues long.

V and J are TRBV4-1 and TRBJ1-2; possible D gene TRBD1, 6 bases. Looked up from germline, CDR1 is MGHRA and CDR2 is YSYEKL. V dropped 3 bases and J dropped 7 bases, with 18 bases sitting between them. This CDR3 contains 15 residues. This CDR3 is CASSHPGQALAGYTF. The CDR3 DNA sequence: TGCGCCAGCAGCCACCCGGGACAAGCCCTCGCTGGCTACACCTTC.

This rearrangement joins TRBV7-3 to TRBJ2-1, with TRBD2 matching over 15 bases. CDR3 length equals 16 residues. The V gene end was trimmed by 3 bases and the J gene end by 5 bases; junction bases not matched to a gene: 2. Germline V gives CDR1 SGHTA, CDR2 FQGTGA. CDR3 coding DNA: TGTGCCAGCAGCTTCAGGACTAGCGGGAGGGACAATGAGCAGTTCTTC. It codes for CASSFRTSGRDNEQFF.

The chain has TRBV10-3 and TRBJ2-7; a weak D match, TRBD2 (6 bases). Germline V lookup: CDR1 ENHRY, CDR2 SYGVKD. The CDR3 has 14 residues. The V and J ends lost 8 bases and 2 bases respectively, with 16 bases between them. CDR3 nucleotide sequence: TGTGCCATCCGCGGGACGGAGGTCCCCTACGAGCAGTACTTC. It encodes CAIRGTEVPYEQYF.

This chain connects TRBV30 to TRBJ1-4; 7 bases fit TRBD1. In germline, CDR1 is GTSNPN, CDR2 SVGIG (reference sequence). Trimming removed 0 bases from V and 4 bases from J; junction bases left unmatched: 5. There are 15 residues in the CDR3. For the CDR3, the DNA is TGTGCCTGGAGTGTACTTCAGGGGGGTAATGAAAAACTGTTTTTT. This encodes CAWSVLQGGNEKLFF.

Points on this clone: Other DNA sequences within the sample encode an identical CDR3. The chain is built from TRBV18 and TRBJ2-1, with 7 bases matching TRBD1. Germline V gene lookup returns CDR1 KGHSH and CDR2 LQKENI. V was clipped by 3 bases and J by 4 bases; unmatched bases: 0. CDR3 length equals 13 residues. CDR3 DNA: TGTGCCAGCTCACCGGACAGGTACAATGAGCAGTTCTTC. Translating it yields CASSPDRYNEQFF.

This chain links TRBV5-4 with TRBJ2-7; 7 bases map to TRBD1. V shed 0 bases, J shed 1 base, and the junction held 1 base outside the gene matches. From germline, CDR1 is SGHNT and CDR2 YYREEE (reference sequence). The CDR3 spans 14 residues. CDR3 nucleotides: TGTGCCAGCAGCTTGGCACAGGGGTCCTACGAGCAGTACTTC. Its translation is CASSLAQGSYEQYF.

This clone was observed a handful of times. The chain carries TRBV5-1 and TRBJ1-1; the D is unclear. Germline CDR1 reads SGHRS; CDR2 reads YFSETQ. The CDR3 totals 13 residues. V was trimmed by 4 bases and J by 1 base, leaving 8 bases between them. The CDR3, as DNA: TGCGCCAGCAGCCTTGGCCCGAACACTGAAGCTTTCTTT. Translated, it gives CASSLGPNTEAFF.

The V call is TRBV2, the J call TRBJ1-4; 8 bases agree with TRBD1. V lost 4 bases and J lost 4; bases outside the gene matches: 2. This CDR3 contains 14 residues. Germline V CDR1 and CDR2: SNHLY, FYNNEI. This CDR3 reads CASSVDRGNEKLFF. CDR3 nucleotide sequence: TGTGCCAGCAGTGTAGACAGGGGTAATGAAAAACTGTTTTTT.

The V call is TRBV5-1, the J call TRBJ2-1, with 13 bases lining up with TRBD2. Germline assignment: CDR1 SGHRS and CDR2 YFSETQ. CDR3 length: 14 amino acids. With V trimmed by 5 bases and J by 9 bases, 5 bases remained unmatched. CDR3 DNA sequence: TGCGCCAGCAGTGGGACTAGCGGGACCATTGAGCAGTTCTTC. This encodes CASSGTSGTIEQFF.

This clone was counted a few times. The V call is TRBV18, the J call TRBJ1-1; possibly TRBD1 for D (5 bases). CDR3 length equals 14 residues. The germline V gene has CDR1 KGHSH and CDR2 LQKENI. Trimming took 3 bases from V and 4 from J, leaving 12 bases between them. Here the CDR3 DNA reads TGTGCCAGCTCACCTGGCCAGGGTGCCACTGAAGCTTTCTTT. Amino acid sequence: CASSPGQGATEAFF.